The 20 T cell receptor beta chains presented below share a single source sample, sequenced in a study of regulatory T cells in long-lasting Graves disease. The authors built TCR beta libraries using iRepertoire HTBI primers and Arm-PCR of CDR3 regions. One entry per CDR3 protein results from TCRdb running MiXCR on the multiplex PCR reads. The sample has around 250,000 distinct CDR3 sequences, around 20% seen once. As for time point: newly diagnosed GD, antithyroid drugs for less than 3 months. RNA from PBMCs was the source of the TCR library. The sequencing used peripheral blood mononuclear cells (PBMCs), collected at new diagnosis, from a patient treated with antithyroid drugs. Receptors originate from a female donor with Graves disease.

This clonotype was observed at least ten times. The CDR3 sequence: CASSEADRGPADTQYF. In DNA, the CDR3 is TGTGCCAGCAGTGAAGCGGACAGGGGGCCTGCAGATACGCAGTATTTT. The chain combines TRBV2 with TRBJ2-3, with TRBD1 matching 11 bases. CDR1 and CDR2 from the germline V gene are SNHLY and FYNNEI. This CDR3 spans 16 amino acids. After removal of 0 bases from V and 4 bases from J, the junction contained 3 bases not matched to a gene.

In this sample, this clonotype turned up many times. Written as DNA, the CDR3 is TGTGCCAGCAGCCCAGAGGCTTTAGGGGGGCACACCGGGGAGCTGTTTTTT. It codes for CASSPEALGGHTGELFF. V is TRBV13 and J is TRBJ2-2; D tentatively reads TRBD1 or TRBD2 (6 bases each). Germline CDR1 is PRHDT and CDR2 is FYEKMQ (reference sequence). The CDR3 spans 17 residues. V was trimmed by 5 bases and J by 3 bases, leaving 19 bases between them.

This clonotype was seen ten or more times. This rearrangement joins TRBV24-1 to TRBJ2-3; 9 bases fit TRBD1. This CDR3 is 15 amino acids long. The germline CDR1 and CDR2 sequences are KGHDR and SFDVKD. J gave up 4 bases and V 5 bases, and 6 bases lay outside the gene matches. The CDR3 nucleotides read TGTGCCACCAGTGCCGCGACAGGGGGGTCAGATACGCAGTATTTT. It encodes CATSAATGGSDTQYF.

This clonotype showed up many times. The chain joins TRBV11-3 to TRBJ1-1; D not resolved. CDR3 size: 14 residues. V lost 5 bases and J lost 3, with 13 bases in between. Germline V CDR1 and CDR2: SGHNT, YENEEA. This CDR3 reads CASSQLVLDTEAFF. CDR3 DNA: TGTGCCAGCAGCCAGCTGGTGCTCGACACTGAAGCTTTCTTT. The variable domain in full, completed from reference TRBV11-3 and TRBJ1-1, reads EAGVVQSPRYKIIEKKQPVAFWCNPISGHNTLYWYLQNLGQGPELLIRYENEEAVDDSQLPKDRFSAERLKGVDSTLKIQPAELGDSAVYLCASSQLVLDTEAFFGQGTRLTVV.

This clonotype was seen more than once but under ten times. The gene calls are TRBV19 and TRBJ2-3, with D perhaps matching TRBD1 (6 bases). The CDR3 totals 15 residues. Trimming removed 0 bases from V and 4 bases from J, with 11 bases in between. The V gene's germline CDR1 is LNHDA and CDR2 SQIVND (reference sequence). For the CDR3, the DNA is TGTGCCAGTAGTATAGATCACAGGGATTCAGATACGCAGTATTTT. It translates to CASSIDHRDSDTQYF.

This clonotype was observed at least ten times. The chain has TRBV11-2 and TRBJ2-7, with 11 bases identical to TRBD2. The CDR3 covers 15 residues. Germline V gene data show CDR1 as SGHAT and CDR2 as FQNNGV. J was trimmed by 6 bases and V by 0 bases; bases with no gene match: 4. DNA of the CDR3: TGTGCCAGCAGCTTAGAGCGGCTAGCGGGAGGCGAGCAGTACTTC. This gives the protein CASSLERLAGGEQYF. Full variable domain (remainder filled in from reference TRBV11-2 and TRBJ2-7): EAGVAQSPRYKIIEKRQSVAFWCNPISGHATLYWYQQILGQGPKLLIQFQNNGVVDDSQLPKDRFSAERLKGVDSTLKIQPAKLEDSAVYLCASSLERLAGGEQYFGPGTRLTVT.

This clonotype was seen many times. V usage is TRBV20-1 and J usage is TRBJ2-7; the match to TRBD2 covers 8 bases. The CDR3 length is 12 residues. In germline, CDR1 is DFQATT, CDR2 SNEGSKA (reference sequence). Trimming took 5 bases from V and 6 from J; bases not matched to a gene: 6. The chain's CDR3 is CSAGSGSREQYF. DNA of the CDR3: TGCAGTGCTGGAAGCGGGAGCCGCGAGCAGTACTTC.

The chain has TRBV5-8 and TRBJ2-7, with D perhaps TRBD1 or TRBD2 (5 bases each). Germline assignment: CDR1 SGHTS and CDR2 YDEGEE. Trimming took off 0 bases at V and 2 bases at J, with 12 bases between the two ends. This CDR3 region has 15 residues. The CDR3 DNA reads as TGTGCCAGCAGCTTGGTCGGGACCGAAGCCTACGAGCAGTACTTC. Amino acid sequence: CASSLVGTEAYEQYF.

This clonotype has at least ten counts. This chain uses TRBV12-3 or TRBV12-4 with TRBJ2-2; 9 nucleotides align to TRBD1. The length of the CDR3 is 17 residues. V lost 6 bases, J lost 5 bases, and 13 bases stayed unmatched. CDR3 amino acids: CASSPGQGLGGTGELFF. CDR3 nucleotide sequence: TGTGCCAGCAGCCCGGGACAGGGATTAGGAGGAACCGGGGAGCTGTTTTTT.

This clonotype occurred many times. V is TRBV20-1 and J is TRBJ2-1, with D possibly being TRBD2 (5 bases). V was trimmed by 6 bases and J by 7 bases, leaving 16 bases between them. The CDR3 is 13 amino acids. Per germline, CDR1 DFQATT and CDR2 SNEGSKA (reference sequence). CDR3 in DNA: TGCAGTGCGCATTCCGGGGTTCTTAATGAGCAGTTCTTC. Its protein product is CSAHSGVLNEQFF.

On this clonotype itself: A read error is possible here, since a much larger clone lies one base away. This likely comes from a read error, as the CDR3 has no conserved phenylalanine or tryptophan at its end. The chain is built from TRBV6-1 and TRBJ2-1, with 10 nucleotides matching TRBD2. CDR1 and CDR2 from the germline V gene are MNHNS and SASEGT. The CDR3 totals 16 residues. J was trimmed by 7 bases and V by 6 bases; bases with no gene match: 12. The CDR3 loop reads CASSPRGAGGPNEQFL. The CDR3 DNA follows: TGTGCCAGCAGCCCTCGGGGAGCGGGGGGGCCTAATGAGCAGTTCCTC.

The sample holds many counts of this clonotype. The chain joins TRBV10-1 to TRBJ1-2; D is ambiguous. CDR1 and CDR2 (germline): WNHNN, SYGVQD (reference sequence). The V gene lost 0 bases and the J gene lost 8 bases, with 10 bases spanning the gap. The CDR3 loop spans 13 amino acids. Here the CDR3 DNA reads TGCGCCAGCAGTGAGTCGATGGCTTACGGCTACACCTTC. This encodes CASSESMAYGYTF.

This clonotype showed up many times. The CDR3 DNA is TGTGCCAGCAGCCCTTTAGGACTAGCGGGAGTGGATACGCAGTATTTT. The encoded protein is CASSPLGLAGVDTQYF. The J gene is TRBJ2-3, the V gene TRBV7-3, with 13 nucleotides matching TRBD2. V gave up 5 bases and J gave up 6 bases; unmatched junction bases: 8. The germline V gene has CDR1 SGHTA and CDR2 FQGTGA. The CDR3 is 16 amino acids. The whole variable domain, filled in from reference TRBV7-3 and TRBJ2-3, reads GAGVSQTPSNKVTEKGKYVELRCDPISGHTALYWYRQSLGQGPEFLIYFQGTGAADDSGLPNDRFFAVRPEGSVSTLKIQRTERGDSAVYLCASSPLGLAGVDTQYFGPGTRLTVL.

This clonotype appeared many times. The rearrangement joins TRBV20-1 to TRBJ1-2; a weak D match, TRBD1 (6 bases). Trimming cost V 6 bases and J 3 bases, with 20 bases left between them. Germline V gene data show CDR1 as DFQATT and CDR2 as SNEGSKA (reference sequence). CDR3 length: 15 residues. DNA of the CDR3: TGCAGTGCGAAGACCCCTACGGACAGAGACTATGGCTACACCTTC. Amino acids: CSAKTPTDRDYGYTF.

Ten or more counts support this clonotype. The chain is built from TRBV20-1 and TRBJ2-4, with a weak D call TRBD2 (6 bases). CDR1 is DFQATT and CDR2 is SNEGSKA in the germline V gene (reference sequence). The CDR3 extends over 12 amino acids. With 3 bases removed from V and 6 bases from J, the gap between germline ends came to 9 bases. CDR3 sequence reads: CSASAGGNIQYF. CDR3 sequence (DNA): TGCAGTGCTAGCGCCGGGGGAAACATTCAGTACTTC.

A remark on this clonotype: Since a far larger clone is one base different, this is likely a read error. The genes are TRBV6-1 and TRBJ2-1, with D unclear. CDR1 is MNHNS, CDR2 SASEGT, per germline. The CDR3 runs 14 residues. In nucleotides, the CDR3 is TGTGCCAGCAGTACCACTTACTCCTACAATGAGCAGCTCTTC. The encoded protein is CASSTTYSYNEQLF.

In the case of this clonotype: This likely traces to a read error, being one base from a far larger clone. The gene calls are TRBV11-2 and TRBJ2-3, with D maybe TRBD2 (7 bases). V was cut by 1 base and J by 2 bases, with 19 bases left in between. In germline, CDR1 is SGHAT, CDR2 FQNNGV. The CDR3 is 18 amino acids. The CDR3 nucleotides read TGTGCCAGCAGCTTAGCGGCCGGGGGGCGATCCGTCACAGATACGCAGTATTTT. It codes for CASSLAAGGRSVTDTQYF.

This clonotype was observed at least ten times. J is TRBJ1-1 and V is TRBV20-1; 8 bases match TRBD1. Trimming cost V 7 bases and J 5 bases; bases outside gene matches: 6. The germline gives CDR1 DFQATT, CDR2 SNEGSKA (reference sequence). This CDR3 has 12 residues. CDR3: CSVIQGGTEAFF. The CDR3 bases are TGCAGTGTAATACAGGGGGGGACTGAAGCTTTCTTT.

This clonotype came up many times. The J gene is TRBJ2-1, the V gene TRBV12-3 or TRBV12-4; no clear D. Trimming removed 4 bases from V and 8 bases from J, with 18 bases in between. This CDR3 region has 15 residues. The CDR3 DNA is TGTGCCAGCAGTTCCGGACCCGAGATAAAACATGAGCAGTTCTTC. It translates to CASSSGPEIKHEQFF.

This clonotype appeared many times. The chain joins TRBV20-1 to TRBJ2-1; no clear D gene. Trimming took off 1 base at V and 5 bases at J, with 9 bases between the two ends. This CDR3 contains 13 residues. Germline CDR1 DFQATT, CDR2 SNEGSKA (reference sequence). The CDR3 protein is CSARVPSHNEQFF. The CDR3 DNA reads TGCAGTGCTAGAGTCCCGTCCCACAATGAGCAGTTCTTC.